Shown below are 18 T cell receptor beta chains from a single sample sequenced in a study of long-term antiretroviral therapy in people with HIV. Run at survey level, the immunoSEQ assay was version v3.0. Sequenced by immunoSEQ multiplex PCR; TCRdb stores in-frame clones only, minus some. The data hold about 26,000 clones, with around 80% observed a single time. Material: unsorted PBMCs, obtained 1.1 years before starting antiretroviral therapy. The receptors were gathered from a woman aged 25 to 45 with HIV.

This rearrangement joins TRBV10-3 to TRBJ1-4; TRBD1 matches 8 bases. The CDR3 is made up of 15 amino acids. Looked up from germline, CDR1 is ENHRY and CDR2 is SYGVKD. V trimming: 4 bases; J trimming: 8 bases; junction bases outside the gene matches: 9. For the CDR3, the DNA is TGTGCCATCAGTGCGGACAGGGTGGGGAGCGAAAAACTGTTTTTT. It encodes CAISADRVGSEKLFF.

The rearrangement links TRBV30 to TRBJ1-2; D not resolved. The CDR3 spans 11 residues. Per the germline V gene, CDR1 is GTSNPN and CDR2 is SVGIG (reference sequence). V was cut by 1 base and J by 8 bases, with 8 bases left in between. This CDR3 is CAWSDTGGYTF. For the CDR3, the DNA is TGTGCCTGGAGTGACACGGGGGGCTACACCTTC.

This clone was seen more than once but under ten times. J is TRBJ1-5 and V is TRBV5-1, with TRBD1 identical over 8 bases. This CDR3 comprises 16 residues. V was clipped by 4 bases and J by 2 bases; unmatched bases: 8. Germline CDR1 and CDR2: SGHRS and YFSETQ. CDR3 sequence: CASSATGGEGNQPQHF. The CDR3 nucleotides read TGCGCCAGCAGCGCTACAGGGGGAGAAGGCAATCAGCCCCAGCATTTT.

The chain links TRBV6-1 to TRBJ2-3; maybe TRBD2 (5 bases). This CDR3 has 14 amino acids. The V end was cut by 7 bases, the J end by 0 bases, with 11 bases between. CDR1 is MNHNS, CDR2 SASEGT, per germline. CDR3 sequence: CASKRDTSTDTQYF. In DNA, the CDR3 is TGTGCCAGCAAGAGGGATACAAGCACAGATACGCAGTATTTT.

V usage is TRBV19 and J usage is TRBJ2-3; D is uncertain. Trimming cost V 3 bases and J 0 bases, with 10 bases left between them. Germline loops: CDR1 LNHDA, CDR2 SQIVND (reference sequence). There are 15 residues in the CDR3. The CDR3 protein is CASSIQFASTDTQYF. For the CDR3, the DNA is TGTGCCAGTAGTATCCAGTTCGCTAGCACAGATACGCAGTATTTT.

The CDR3 loop is CATSRQTRTDTQYF. CDR3 nucleotide sequence: TGTGCCACCAGCAGGCAGACTAGGACAGATACGCAGTATTTT. This chain uses TRBV15 with TRBJ2-3; TRBD2 is a possible D gene (6 bases). The CDR3 is 14 residues long. V lost 3 bases and J 3 bases, leaving 10 bases between the germline ends. CDR1 and CDR2 from the germline V gene are LNHNV and YYDKDF (reference sequence).

This sequence joins TRBV6-5 and TRBJ1-2; TRBD1 agrees at 7 bases. CDR1 MNHEY and CDR2 SVGAGI come from the germline V gene. V was pared by 2 bases and J by 0 bases, with 6 bases of the junction left unmatched. The CDR3 loop spans 16 amino acids. The DNA for the CDR3 is TGTGCCAGCAGTTACCTTGGGACAGCTACTAACTATGGCTACACCTTC. Encoded protein: CASSYLGTATNYGYTF.

The CDR3 region has the DNA TGCGCCAGCAGTCAATCGGAGGGCAGCCAGGCAACTAATGAAAAACTGTTTTTT. It translates to CASSQSEGSQATNEKLFF. The chain joins TRBV23-1 to TRBJ1-4; D is undetermined. TRBV23-1 is treated as an ORF (open reading frame) with a function not yet certain. The CDR3 consists of 18 residues. V lost 0 bases to trimming and J lost 0 bases, with 14 bases between them.

The V gene is TRBV10-3, the J gene TRBJ2-7; no reliable D call. The V gene lost 2 bases and the J gene lost 4 bases, with 6 bases spanning the gap. From germline, CDR1 is ENHRY and CDR2 SYGVKD. This CDR3 is built from 12 residues. DNA of the CDR3: TGTGCCATCAGTGAGGGACCTTACGAGCAGTACGTC. Its translation is CAISEGPYEQYV.

This sequence joins TRBV27 and TRBJ1-5; D not certain. This CDR3 comprises 16 residues. Germline CDR1 MNHEY, CDR2 SMNVEV (reference sequence). V shed 4 bases and J shed 0 bases, with 13 bases lying between them. CDR3 residues: CASSYAAGVSNQPQHF. In DNA form, the CDR3 reads TGTGCCAGCAGTTATGCGGCAGGAGTTAGCAATCAGCCCCAGCATTTT.

The gene calls are TRBV9 and TRBJ2-2, with TRBD2 matching 12 bases. Per germline, CDR1 SGDLS and CDR2 YYNGEE. This CDR3 contains 17 residues. V lost 0 bases, J lost 6 bases, and 6 bases stayed unmatched. The CDR3 loop is CASSVGSLAGGSGELFF. In DNA form, the CDR3 reads TGTGCCAGCAGCGTAGGATCGCTAGCGGGGGGGTCCGGGGAGCTGTTTTTT.

The chain carries TRBV5-1 and TRBJ2-1; 9 positions agree with TRBD1. Unmatched junction bases numbered 13, after V lost 4 bases and J lost 8 bases. The CDR3 sequence is 16 residues long. Germline values: CDR1 SGHRS, CDR2 YFSETQ. CDR3 loop: CASSPALGQGFDEQFF. In nucleotides, the CDR3 is TGCGCCAGCAGCCCCGCCCTGGGACAGGGTTTCGATGAGCAGTTCTTC.

This chain uses TRBV7-2 with TRBJ1-1, with unresolved D. Germline V gene lookup returns CDR1 SGHTA and CDR2 FQGNSA. V shed 1 base and J shed 7 bases, with 10 bases lying between them. This CDR3 contains 13 residues. CDR3 loop: CASSLGVLYEAFF. The DNA for the CDR3 is TGTGCCAGCAGCTTAGGGGTCCTGTATGAAGCTTTCTTT.

Concerning this clone: One end of the junction does not line up with germline, which may come from a read error. The chain recombines TRBV7-2 with TRBJ2-5; no clear D gene. The CDR3 is 13 residues long. From germline, CDR1 is SGHTA and CDR2 FQGNSA. The CDR3: CASSLRLQGTQYF. In DNA, the CDR3 is TGTGCCAGCAGCTTAAGGCTCCAAGGGACCCAGTACTTC.

The chain uses TRBV13 and TRBJ1-1, with a weak D call TRBD1 (5 bases). CDR3 length: 13 residues. Germline V CDR1 and CDR2: PRHDT, FYEKMQ (reference sequence). The V end was cut by 5 bases, the J end by 10 bases, with 17 bases between. The CDR3 region has the DNA TGTGCCAGCAGCGCGCACGAGGGGCTAAGAGCTTTCTTT. Protein sequence: CASSAHEGLRAFF. The full variable domain, its missing parts supplied by reference TRBV13 and TRBJ1-1, is AAGVIQSPRHLIKEKRETATLKCYPIPRHDTVYWYQQGPGQDPQFLISFYEKMQSDKGSIPDRFSAQQFSDYHSELNMSSLELGDSALYFCASSAHEGLRAFFGQGTRLTVV.

V usage is TRBV9 and J usage is TRBJ1-1, with TRBD1 matching 9 bases. This CDR3 comprises 15 residues. V gave up 4 bases and J gave up 8 bases; unmatched junction bases: 12. CDR1 and CDR2 (germline): SGDLS, YYNGEE. The DNA for the CDR3 is TGTGCCAGCAGCCCTTCTAGTGGGACAGGGATCGAAGCTTTCTTT. Encoded protein: CASSPSSGTGIEAFF.

V gene TRBV29-1 combines with J gene TRBJ1-5; 8 bases line up with TRBD1. Trimming took 6 bases from V and 2 from J; bases not matched to a gene: 3. Per germline, CDR1 SQVTM and CDR2 ANQGSEA. The CDR3 runs to 13 residues. The CDR3 spells CSVAGQGNQPQHF. CDR3 nucleotide sequence: TGCAGCGTCGCGGGACAGGGCAATCAGCCCCAGCATTTT.

The chain combines TRBV11-2 with TRBJ1-1; D is uncertain. From germline, CDR1 is SGHAT and CDR2 FQNNGV. This CDR3 contains 12 residues. V dropped 0 bases and J dropped 7 bases, with 6 bases sitting between them. CDR3 sequence (DNA): TGTGCCAGCAGCTTAGAGGGGATTGAAGCTTTCTTT. The encoded protein is CASSLEGIEAFF.